This T cell receptor beta chain was sequenced for a study of cytomegalovirus exposure and HLA in healthy donors (dated by TCRdb to the late 2010s). About the investigation overall: An earlier analysis of 587 of the donors reported 276 Gb of sequence data and 117 million unique TCR beta sequences obtained from around 190 million T cells. In an earlier analysis of a few hundred of the donors, high-throughput TCR beta sequencing was used to judge whether each TCR beta V gene segment behaved as functional or pseudogenic. The aim of the study was to test whether cataloging public T cell receptors could identify signatures of past pathogen exposure. Across roughly 420 genotyped donors of the cohort, an average of about 200,000 unique TCR beta nucleotide sequences per donor were sequenced, and roughly 20% of those sequences were non-productive. A later genetic analysis used genome-wide SNP genotypes for about 65% of the 666 donors, treating that subset as a discovery cohort. Among the roughly 370 genotyped donors, around 81% belonged to the genetic ancestry cluster associated with self-reported Caucasian donors. A later analysis re-examined previously published TCR beta repertoires from hundreds of donors and added high-resolution HLA genotyping to investigate patterns of TCR occurrence. The study used immunosequencing to profile the T cell repertoires of some 600 subjects and linked those repertoires to cytomegalovirus serostatus. Typing coverage differed by locus: A, B, C, DRB1 and DQB1 were typed in roughly 620-630 donors, DQA1 in 500 to 550, DPA1 in some 570, and DPB1 in just under 490. High-throughput TCR immunosequencing, statistical association of individual TCRs with disease status, and machine learning were combined to predict cytomegalovirus infection status. Approximately 310 gigabases of sequencing data and tens of millions of unique TCR sequences were included in an early release covering several hundred HLA-typed donors. Rather than using new phenotypic data, the later analysis identified candidate immune exposures from TCR beta sequences and from how often those sequences occurred across donors. HLA typing included class I and class II loci at four-digit resolution. A separate validation cohort of roughly 120 different subjects was used in addition to the 666-subject first cohort. Donor age, sex, ethnicity and CMV serostatus were collected together with the repertoire data. A handful of DR-DQ haplotypes were treated as single units for association and clustering because of strong linkage in the cohort. All discovery cohort repertoires had been generated using a single sequencing platform. Results and caveats for the whole study, not just this receptor: Compared with equally common non-associated chains, HLA-associated TCR beta chains in a later analysis were more clonally expanded and had lower generation probabilities. A further reported finding was that TCR beta sequences accurately predicted the HLA-A and HLA-B alleles for most subjects in the first cohort. An association between a missense DCLRE1C variant and V-gene and J-gene trimming of TCR beta chains was found in a later genetic analysis and replicated in an independent cohort. In both the original and validation cohorts, the classifier was reported to diagnose cytomegalovirus status with high specificity and sensitivity. Some IMGT-functional V segments, including TRBV6-2 and TRBV6-3, could not be distinguished by the 87-base-pair reads and were therefore excluded. In a later genetic analysis, fewer N-insertions in productive TCRs were reported among donors in an Asian-associated ancestry cluster than the approximately 670-donor mean. In an earlier analysis of approximately 590 of the donors, most TCR beta V segments were observed in productive rearrangements about 90% or about 30% of the time, broadly matching IMGT annotations. Across donors, most TCR sequences were observed very rarely, whereas some public TCRs were present in many individuals. A few of the identified cytomegalovirus-associated TCR beta chains were confirmed in vitro to be specific for cytomegalovirus antigens. The study listed around 160 TCR beta chains as associated with cytomegalovirus. The authors suggested that the approach could potentially be extended to other disease states and immunological phenotypes. In a later analysis, the rate of TCR association differed among HLA loci, with DRB1 alleles having the most associated TCRs and HLA-C alleles having the fewest. A later analysis found that most CMV-associated TCR beta chains appeared HLA-restricted, with HLA associations seemingly driven largely by CMV exposure. A cluster of highly shared sequence variants was judged likely to be a technical artifact of the sequencing pipeline. Specific HLA alleles were associated with 16,951 TCR beta sequences at a false discovery rate of 0.05 in a later analysis. Because HLA typing was missing for some donors at each locus, association tests included only the typed subset. Sequencing depth was assumed to be roughly uniform across donors in the presence/absence analyses, though that assumption may not hold. CMV serostatus was the only immune exposure information available for the cohort. Linkage disequilibrium might explain the correlated functional status among segregating V segments, but an unknown experimental factor could not be ruled out. In a later analysis, several top co-occurrence clusters were reported to appear linked to parvovirus B19, influenza, CMV and Epstein-Barr virus. Because counts were too low, about 18 rarely observed V segments, including chromosome 9 orphons, were excluded from the earlier analysis of roughly 580 of the donors. This cohort had only TCR beta chains sequenced, and the lack of alpha or paired-chain data limited which features could be detected. Assigning TCR associations to individual alleles was difficult when HLA alleles, especially DR and DQ, strongly co-occurred.

The method was the immunoSEQ multiplex PCR assay. A mixture of 60 forward primers for TCR Vbeta segments and 13 reverse primers for TCR Jbeta segments was used in the multiplex PCR. The CDR3 region of rearranged TCR beta genes was amplified from genomic DNA by a multiplex PCR assay. The amplified TCR beta libraries were sequenced on the Illumina HiSeq System as 87-base-pair reads. The study's own analysis went as follows. Across the roughly 670 repertoires, a later analysis counted some 81 million unique TCR beta chains, approximately 10 million of which were shared by at least two donors. Raw reads were error-corrected and collapsed into unique sequences by a nearest-neighbor algorithm in which closely related sequences were merged to remove PCR and sequencing errors. Alignment of CDR3 sequences to IMGT reference sequences was used to assign V, D and J gene segments. For a sequence to be retained, a match of at least six nucleotides to both a V gene segment and a J gene segment was required. Rearrangements were classified as productive when the CDR3 lacked stop codons and remained in frame with V and J, and all other rearrangements were classified as non-productive. CDR3 was defined according to IMGT convention as the region running from the second conserved V-encoded cysteine to the conserved J-encoded phenylalanine. Sequences without an unambiguous match to a single V gene segment were excluded from the earlier analysis of a few hundred of the donors. In an earlier analysis of almost 600 of the donors, a V segment was called functional when productive rearrangements were above 56.7%, and segregating when the standard deviation between donors exceeded 5%. To diagnose cytomegalovirus status from the catalog of TCR beta chain sequences, a statistical classification framework was built. A later analysis assigned V and J genes by comparing TCR nucleotide sequences with IMGT/GENE-DB human TR gene sequences. A later analysis assigned CDR3 sequences and most-parsimonious VDJ recombination scenarios with the TCRdist pipeline. In a later analysis, each TCR beta chain was defined by its CDR3 amino acid sequence together with its V-gene family, and reads lacking a unique V-gene family were excluded. A later analysis removed nearly 600 highly shared, low-generation-probability nucleotide sequences to deal with suspected cross-contamination and a sequencing artifact. For each public chain, a later analysis derived a clonal expansion index from normalized ranks of inferred template counts within each repertoire. In a later analysis, generation probabilities were computed using a VDJ recombination model fitted to out-of-frame rearrangements, and the results were checked against IGoR. Hypergeometric tests were used in a later analysis to score TCR-TCR, TCR-HLA and TCR-CMV co-occurrence, with a repertoire-size bias correction applied to the TCR pairs. False discovery rates were estimated in a later analysis by permuting HLA or CMV assignments 20 times. A later analysis grouped co-occurring TCRs with DBSCAN, adding TCRdist sequence similarity when clustering within HLA-allele-positive subsets. For co-occurrence clustering, repertoires with fewer than 30,000 or more than 120,000 public chains were excluded, along with roughly 5 repertoires with anomalous nucleotide sharing. Held by TCRdb, this immuneACCESS table contains in-frame sequences only and omits some clones. Under half of the omission traces to an unresolved V gene where checked; the cause of the rest is unknown. The DNA gave D and trimming, while V, J and clone size come from that table. The sample yields over 90,000 clones; 70% to 90% were counted once. Approximately 2.8% of the sample goes to the ten largest clones.

As encoded in the germline V gene, CDR1 is SGHAT while CDR2 is FQNNGV. Including the terminal cysteine and phenylalanine, the CDR3 comprises 13 residues. The read is trimmed to its CDR3 DNA, 39 bases read in frame from base 1. Here V drops 6 bases and J drops 11 bases, and the junction holds 7 bases not matched to any gene. Points on this clone: The clone's antigen remains unknown. Within one base of it there is no much larger clone, and no base qualities were kept.

In total, roughly 710 healthy bone marrow donors made up the cohort. Cohort members were all nominally healthy when sampled, although unrecorded immune exposures were likely present. The donor tested CMV seronegative and was one of the 352 seronegative cohort members. A peripheral blood sample was provided by each donor, and peripheral blood mononuclear cells were used for TCR beta sequencing. The Qiagen DNeasy Blood Extraction Kit was used to extract genomic DNA from the blood cell samples. The sample was PBMCs. The sequence links TRBV11-2 to TRBJ2-1; TRBD2 aligns with 10 central bases. The TCR was taken from a man aged 40-49 years in good health and CMV-seronegative. The sequenced DNA is TGTGCCAGCAGGTCCGGGACTAGCGATAAGCAGTTCTTC. It codes for CASRSGTSDKQFF.